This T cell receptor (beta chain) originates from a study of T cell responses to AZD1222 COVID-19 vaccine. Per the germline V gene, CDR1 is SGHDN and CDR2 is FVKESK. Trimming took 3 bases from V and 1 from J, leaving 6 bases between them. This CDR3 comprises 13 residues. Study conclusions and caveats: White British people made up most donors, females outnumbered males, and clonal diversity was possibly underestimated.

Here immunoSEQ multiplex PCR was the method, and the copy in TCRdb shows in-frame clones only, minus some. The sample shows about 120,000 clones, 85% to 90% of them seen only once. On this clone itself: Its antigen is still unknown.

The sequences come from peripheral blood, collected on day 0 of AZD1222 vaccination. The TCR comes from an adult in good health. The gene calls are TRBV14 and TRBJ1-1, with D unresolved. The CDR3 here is CASSHSQNTEAFF. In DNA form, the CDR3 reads TGTGCCAGCAGCCATTCTCAGAACACTGAAGCTTTCTTT.